What follows is one TCR beta chain and its context. The antigen is not known. PCR primers comprised 60 Vbeta and 13 Jbeta primers. The method was immunoSEQ multiplex PCR; TCRdb's version includes in-frame clones alone and lacks a portion of them. The sample records fewer than 150,000 clones, approximately 78% being singletons. The sample belongs to a study of cytomegalovirus exposure and HLA in healthy donors. Regarding the study as a whole: TCR beta V segments were, for the most part, productive about 87% or about 30% of the time in an earlier analysis. TCR beta chain V- and J-gene trimming was linked, in a later analysis, to a missense variant in DCLRE1C.

Each donor was nominally healthy when sampled (though unrecorded immune exposures were likely). Material for sequencing was PBMCs. The sequence was collected from a middle-aged woman in good health and CMV-seropositive.

The CDR3 spells CASSPIPRSLAGGPPQETQYF. The DNA for the CDR3 is TGTGCCAGCAGTCCTATACCCAGATCTTTAGCGGGAGGGCCGCCTCAAGAGACCCAGTACTTC. The chain employs TRBV27 and TRBJ2-5; 11 bases agree with TRBD2. The CDR3 totals 21 residues. The germline gives CDR1 MNHEY, CDR2 SMNVEV (reference sequence). V lost 5 bases to trimming and J lost 2 bases; unmatched junction nucleotides: 22.